These 5 T cell receptor beta chains were sequenced from one sample in a study of CD8+ T cells in alopecia areata. Sequencing used cDNA as its template, made by extracting RNA and reverse transcribing it. Sequencing was performed with immunoSEQ multiplex PCR; in TCRdb, only in-frame clones are kept and a portion is missing. The top ten clones hold under 7.5% of a sample with more than 95,000 clones, approximately 60% of them seen once. This sample's treatment: oral pan-JAK inhibitor, 5-10 mg twice daily. The material was CD4+ T cells sorted from blood, obtained at week 4, from a patient treated with tofacitinib. The source of these receptors is a human donor with alopecia areata.

The chain links TRBV29-1 to TRBJ1-1, with D perhaps TRBD1 (5 bases). V lost 7 bases, J lost 0 bases, and 9 bases lay in between. Germline V gene data show CDR1 as SQVTM and CDR2 as ANQGSEA. The CDR3 is 12 residues long. The CDR3: CSGKGMNTEAFF. CDR3 coding DNA: TGCAGCGGGAAGGGGATGAACACTGAAGCTTTCTTT. The whole variable domain, remainder taken from reference TRBV29-1 and TRBJ1-1, is SAVISQKPSRDICQRGTSLTIQCQVDSQVTMMFWYRQQPGQSLTLIATANQGSEATYESGFVIDKFPISRPNLTFSTLTVSNMSPEDSSIYLCSGKGMNTEAFFGQGTRLTVV.

This clone has only a few counts. The V call is TRBV7-2, the J call TRBJ2-1; no firm D call. CDR1 is SGHTA and CDR2 is FQGNSA in the germline V gene. The germline V and J ends were trimmed by 0 bases and 0 bases, with 6 bases remaining between them. This CDR3 contains 15 residues. The CDR3 DNA reads as TGTGCCAGCAGCTTAGCGGGAAACTCCTACAATGAGCAGTTCTTC. Amino acid sequence: CASSLAGNSYNEQFF.

The chain recombines TRBV2 with TRBJ2-1; D not resolved. CDR3 length: 11 residues. V gave up 3 bases and J gave up 8 bases, with 5 bases separating them. Germline CDR1 SNHLY, CDR2 FYNNEI. In DNA form, the CDR3 reads TGTGCCAGCAGTGATCGGCATGAGCAGTTCTTC. This encodes CASSDRHEQFF.

The chain is built from TRBV4-3 and TRBJ2-5; 8 bases align to TRBD2. V lost 1 base, J lost 3 bases, and 10 bases stayed unmatched. Germline assignment: CDR1 LGHNA and CDR2 YSLEER. This CDR3 region has 17 residues. The CDR3 here is CASSQASGSWREETQYF. CDR3 DNA: TGCGCCAGCAGCCAAGCGAGCGGGAGTTGGAGAGAAGAGACCCAGTACTTC.

The rearrangement joins TRBV5-1 to TRBJ2-2; 12 positions agree with TRBD2. J lost 4 bases, V lost 4 bases, and 5 bases had no gene match. Germline V CDR1 and CDR2: SGHRS, YFSETQ. The CDR3 sequence is 16 residues long. CDR3 amino acids: CASSAGLAGPTGELFF. The CDR3 DNA reads as TGCGCCAGCAGCGCCGGACTAGCGGGACCCACCGGGGAGCTGTTTTTT.